The source of this T cell receptor beta chain is a study of T cell changes during pregnancy in multiple sclerosis. This CDR3 has 13 residues. Deletions cut 4 bases from V and 4 bases from J, with 9 bases between. Germline-derived CDR1 and CDR2 are MRHNA and SNTAGT. Sequencing was performed with immunoSEQ multiplex PCR; in TCRdb, only in-frame clones are kept and a portion is missing. Seen here are more than 65,000 clones, 85% to 90% observed once, and the top ten hold 9.5%. This chain joins TRBV6-4 and TRBJ2-3; D possibly corresponds to TRBD2 (5 bases). The specimen comprised peripheral blood, sampled after pregnancy. This TCR came from a female donor in good health, enrolled as a control in a pregnancy study. CDR3 protein: CASSAEEADTQYF. The CDR3 nucleotides read TGTGCCAGCAGTGCGGAGGAAGCAGATACGCAGTATTTT.